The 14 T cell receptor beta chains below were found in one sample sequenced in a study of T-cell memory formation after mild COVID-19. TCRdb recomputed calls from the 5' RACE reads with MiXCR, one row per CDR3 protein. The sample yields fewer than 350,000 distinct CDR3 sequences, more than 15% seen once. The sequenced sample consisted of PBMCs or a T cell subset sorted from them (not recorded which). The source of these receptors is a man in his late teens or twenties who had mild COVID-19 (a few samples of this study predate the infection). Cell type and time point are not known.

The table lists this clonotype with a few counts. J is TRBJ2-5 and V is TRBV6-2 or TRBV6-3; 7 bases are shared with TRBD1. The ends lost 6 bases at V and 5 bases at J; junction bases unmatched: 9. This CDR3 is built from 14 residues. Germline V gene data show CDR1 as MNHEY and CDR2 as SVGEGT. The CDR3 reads CASSPDRARETQYF. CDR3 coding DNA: TGTGCCAGCAGCCCCGACAGGGCTCGGGAGACCCAGTACTTC.

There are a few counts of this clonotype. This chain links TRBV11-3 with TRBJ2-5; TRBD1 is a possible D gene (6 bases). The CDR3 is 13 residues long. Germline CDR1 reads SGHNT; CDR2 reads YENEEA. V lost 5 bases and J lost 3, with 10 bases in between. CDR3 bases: TGTGCCAGCAGCCAAGGACAGAAAGAGACCCAGTACTTC. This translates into CASSQGQKETQYF. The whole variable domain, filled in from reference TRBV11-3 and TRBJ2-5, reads EAGVVQSPRYKIIEKKQPVAFWCNPISGHNTLYWYLQNLGQGPELLIRYENEEAVDDSQLPKDRFSAERLKGVDSTLKIQPAELGDSAVYLCASSQGQKETQYFGPGTRLLVL.

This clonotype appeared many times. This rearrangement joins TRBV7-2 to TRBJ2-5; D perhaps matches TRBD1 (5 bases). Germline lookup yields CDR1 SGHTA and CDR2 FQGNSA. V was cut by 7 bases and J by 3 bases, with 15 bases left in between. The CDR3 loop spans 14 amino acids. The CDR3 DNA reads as TGTGCCAGCACCGCAGGGTGGGTTGAAGAGACCCAGTACTTC. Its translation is CASTAGWVEETQYF.

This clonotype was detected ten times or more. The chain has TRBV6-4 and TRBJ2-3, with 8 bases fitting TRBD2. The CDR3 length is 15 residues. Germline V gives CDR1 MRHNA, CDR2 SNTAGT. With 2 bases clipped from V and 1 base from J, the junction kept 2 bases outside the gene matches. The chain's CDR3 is CASSDEAGGTDTQYF. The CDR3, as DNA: TGTGCCAGCAGTGACGAAGCGGGGGGCACAGATACGCAGTATTTT.

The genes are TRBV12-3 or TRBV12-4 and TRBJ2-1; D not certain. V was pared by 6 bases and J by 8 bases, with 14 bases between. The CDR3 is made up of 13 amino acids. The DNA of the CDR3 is TGTGCCAGCAGCAGGATGGAGCAAGATGAGCAGTTCTTC. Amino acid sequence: CASSRMEQDEQFF.

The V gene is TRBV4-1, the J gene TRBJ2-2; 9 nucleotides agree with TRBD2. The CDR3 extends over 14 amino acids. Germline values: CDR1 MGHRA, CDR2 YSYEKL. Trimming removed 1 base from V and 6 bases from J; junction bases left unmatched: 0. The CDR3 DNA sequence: TGCGCCAGCAGCCAAGGACTAGCGGCCGGGGAGCTGTTTTTT. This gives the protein CASSQGLAAGELFF.

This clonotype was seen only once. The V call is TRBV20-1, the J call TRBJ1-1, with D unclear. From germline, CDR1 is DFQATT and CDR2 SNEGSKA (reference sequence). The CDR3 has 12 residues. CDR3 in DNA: TGCAGCGGGCTCCCGTTTGTTACTGAAGCTTTCTTT. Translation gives CSGLPFVTEAFF.

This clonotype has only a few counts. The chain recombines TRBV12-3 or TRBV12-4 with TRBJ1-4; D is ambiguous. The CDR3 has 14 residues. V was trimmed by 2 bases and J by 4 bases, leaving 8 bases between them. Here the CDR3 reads CASSLQAINEKLFF. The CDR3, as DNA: TGTGCCAGCAGTTTACAGGCGATTAATGAAAAACTGTTTTTT.

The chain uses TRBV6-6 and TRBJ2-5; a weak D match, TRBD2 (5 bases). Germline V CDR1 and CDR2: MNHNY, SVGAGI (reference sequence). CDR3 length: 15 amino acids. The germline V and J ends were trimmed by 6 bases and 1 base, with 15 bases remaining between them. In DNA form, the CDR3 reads TGTGCCAGCAGCCCGGTACGAGGGATCCAAGAGACCCAGTACTTC. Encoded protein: CASSPVRGIQETQYF.

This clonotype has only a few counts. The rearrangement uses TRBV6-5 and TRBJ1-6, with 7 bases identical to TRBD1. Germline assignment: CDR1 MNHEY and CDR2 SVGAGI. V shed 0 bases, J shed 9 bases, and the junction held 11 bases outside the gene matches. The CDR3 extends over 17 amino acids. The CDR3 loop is CASSYSRDRRAFSPLHF. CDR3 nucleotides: TGTGCCAGCAGTTACTCGAGGGACAGACGGGCTTTTTCACCCCTCCACTTT.

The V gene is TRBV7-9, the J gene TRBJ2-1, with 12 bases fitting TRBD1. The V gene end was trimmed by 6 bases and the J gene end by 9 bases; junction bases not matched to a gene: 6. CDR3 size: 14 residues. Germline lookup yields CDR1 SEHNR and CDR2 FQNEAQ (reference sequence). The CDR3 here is CASSLGTGGSEQFF. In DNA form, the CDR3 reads TGTGCCAGCAGTCTCGGGACAGGGGGCAGTGAGCAGTTCTTC.

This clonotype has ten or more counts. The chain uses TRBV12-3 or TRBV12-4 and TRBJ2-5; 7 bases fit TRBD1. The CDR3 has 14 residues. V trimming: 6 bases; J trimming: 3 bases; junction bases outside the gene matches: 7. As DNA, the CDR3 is TGTGCCAGCAGCCCAGGGGGTCTAAAAGAGACCCAGTACTTC. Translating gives CASSPGGLKETQYF.

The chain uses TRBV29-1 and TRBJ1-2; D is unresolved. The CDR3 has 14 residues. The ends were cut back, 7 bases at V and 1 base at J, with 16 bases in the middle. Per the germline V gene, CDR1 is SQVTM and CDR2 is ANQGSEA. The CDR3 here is CSAGPVLVNYGYTF. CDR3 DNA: TGCAGCGCCGGACCCGTTTTAGTTAACTATGGCTACACCTTC.

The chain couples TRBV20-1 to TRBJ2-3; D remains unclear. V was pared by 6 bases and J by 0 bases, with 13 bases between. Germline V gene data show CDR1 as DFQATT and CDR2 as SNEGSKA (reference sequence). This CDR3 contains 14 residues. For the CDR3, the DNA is TGCAGTGCCGCGATGGGTACTAGCACAGATACGCAGTATTTT. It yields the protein CSAAMGTSTDTQYF.